One sample yielded the 3 T cell receptor beta chains listed below, sequenced in a study of shared clonotypes between healthy human individuals. The data were produced by immunoSEQ multiplex PCR, yet TCRdb's version contains in-frame clones alone and is incomplete. The sample lists about 2.4 million clones, 80% to 95% occurring once. Sequencing was carried out using naive CD4+ T cells from PBMCs. Subset: CD45RA+ positively selected. The receptors derive from a man aged 18 to 29 in good health. Some clones in this sample may be carry-over from other donors' samples.

This clone was observed a single time. This specimen includes other DNA sequences encoding the same CDR3. The rearrangement uses TRBV5-6 and TRBJ2-7; 9 bases agree with TRBD1. Germline-derived CDR1 and CDR2 are SGHDT and YYEEEE. V was clipped by 1 base and J by 2 bases; unmatched bases: 4. The CDR3 contains 15 residues. CDR3 nucleotides: TGTGCCAGCAGCTTGCCGGGACAGGGCCCCTACGAGCAGTACTTC. It yields the protein CASSLPGQGPYEQYF.

The rearrangement uses TRBV28 and TRBJ1-3, with 7 bases matching TRBD1. V lost 5 bases, J lost 4 bases, and 8 bases stayed unmatched. The CDR3 sequence is 15 residues long. The germline gives CDR1 MDHEN, CDR2 SYDVKM. CDR3 in amino acids: CASSTPTGFGNTIYF. CDR3 in DNA: TGTGCCAGCAGTACCCCGACAGGGTTCGGAAACACCATATATTTT.

The chain combines TRBV27 with TRBJ2-7; the D gene is possibly TRBD1 (6 bases). Germline V gives CDR1 MNHEY, CDR2 SMNVEV (reference sequence). Trimming shortened V by 0 bases and J by 3 bases, and 9 bases separated the two germline ends. The CDR3 has 14 residues. CDR3 DNA sequence: TGTGCCAGCAGTTTATCAGGGACAAACTACGAGCAGTACTTC. Translating gives CASSLSGTNYEQYF.